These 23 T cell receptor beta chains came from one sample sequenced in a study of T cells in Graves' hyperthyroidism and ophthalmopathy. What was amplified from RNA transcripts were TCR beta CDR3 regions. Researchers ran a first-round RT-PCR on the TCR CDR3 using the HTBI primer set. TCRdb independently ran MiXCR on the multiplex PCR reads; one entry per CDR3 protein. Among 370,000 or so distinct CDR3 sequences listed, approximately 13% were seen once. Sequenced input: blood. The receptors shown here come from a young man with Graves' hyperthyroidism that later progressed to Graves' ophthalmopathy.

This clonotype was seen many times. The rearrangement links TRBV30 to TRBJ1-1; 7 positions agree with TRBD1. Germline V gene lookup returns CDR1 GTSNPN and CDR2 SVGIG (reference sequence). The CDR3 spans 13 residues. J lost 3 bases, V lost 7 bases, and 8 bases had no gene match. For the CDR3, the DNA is TGTGCCTATCAGGGGGGTTGGGACACTGAAGCTTTCTTT. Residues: CAYQGGWDTEAFF.

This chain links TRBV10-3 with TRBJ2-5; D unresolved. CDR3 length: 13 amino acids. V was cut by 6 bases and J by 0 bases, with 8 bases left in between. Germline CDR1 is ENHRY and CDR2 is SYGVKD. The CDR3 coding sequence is TGTGCCATCAGAGACTCGTACCAAGAGACCCAGTACTTC. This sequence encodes CAIRDSYQETQYF.

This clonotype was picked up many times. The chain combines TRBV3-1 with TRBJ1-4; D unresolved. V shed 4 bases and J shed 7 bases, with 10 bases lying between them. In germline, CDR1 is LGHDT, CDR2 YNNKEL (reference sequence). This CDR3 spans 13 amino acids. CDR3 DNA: TGTGCCAGCAGCCTCTCACCGGGTGAAAAACTGTTTTTT. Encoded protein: CASSLSPGEKLFF.

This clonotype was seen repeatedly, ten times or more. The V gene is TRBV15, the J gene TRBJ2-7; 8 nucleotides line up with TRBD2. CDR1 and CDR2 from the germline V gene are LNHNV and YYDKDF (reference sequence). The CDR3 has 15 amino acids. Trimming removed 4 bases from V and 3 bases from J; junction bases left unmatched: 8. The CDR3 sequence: CATSNMGSGGYEQYF. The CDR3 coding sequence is TGTGCCACCAGCAACATGGGCAGCGGGGGCTACGAGCAGTACTTC. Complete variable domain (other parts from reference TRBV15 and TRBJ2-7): DAMVIQNPRYQVTQFGKPVTLSCSQTLNHNVMYWYQQKSSQAPKLLFHYYDKDFNNEADTPDNFQSRRPNTSFCFLDIRSPGLGDTAMYLCATSNMGSGGYEQYFGPGTRLTVT.

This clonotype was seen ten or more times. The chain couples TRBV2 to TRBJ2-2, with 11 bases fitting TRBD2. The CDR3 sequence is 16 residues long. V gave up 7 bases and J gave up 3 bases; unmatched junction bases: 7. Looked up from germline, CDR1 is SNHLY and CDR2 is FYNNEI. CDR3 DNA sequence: TGTGCCAGCAAGAACGGACTAGCGGGTTACACCGGGGAGCTGTTTTTT. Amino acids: CASKNGLAGYTGELFF.

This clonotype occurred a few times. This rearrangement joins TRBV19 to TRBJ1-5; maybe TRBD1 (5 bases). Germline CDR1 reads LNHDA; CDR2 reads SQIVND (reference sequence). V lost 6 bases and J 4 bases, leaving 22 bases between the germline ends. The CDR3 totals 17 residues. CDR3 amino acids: CASSLIIGTAYNQPQHF. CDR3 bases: TGTGCCAGTAGCCTTATAATCGGGACCGCCTATAATCAGCCCCAGCATTTT.

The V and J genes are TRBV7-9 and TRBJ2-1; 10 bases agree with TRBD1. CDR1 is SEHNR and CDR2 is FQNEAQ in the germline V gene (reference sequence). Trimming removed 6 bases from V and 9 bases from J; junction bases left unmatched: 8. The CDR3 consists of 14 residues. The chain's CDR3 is CASSLGTGAAEQFF. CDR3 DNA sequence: TGTGCCAGCAGTCTCGGGACAGGGGCCGCTGAGCAGTTCTTC.

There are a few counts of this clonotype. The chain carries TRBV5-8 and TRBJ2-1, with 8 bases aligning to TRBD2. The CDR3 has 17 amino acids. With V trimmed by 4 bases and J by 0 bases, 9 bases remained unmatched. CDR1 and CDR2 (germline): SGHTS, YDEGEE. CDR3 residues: CASSGWTSWSSYNEQFF. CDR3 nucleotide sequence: TGTGCCAGCAGCGGGTGGACTAGCTGGAGCTCCTACAATGAGCAGTTCTTC.

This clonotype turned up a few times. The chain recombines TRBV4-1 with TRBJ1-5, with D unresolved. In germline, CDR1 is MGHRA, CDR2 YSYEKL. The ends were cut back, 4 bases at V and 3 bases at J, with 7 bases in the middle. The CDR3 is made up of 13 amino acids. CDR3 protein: CASSPRNNQPQHF. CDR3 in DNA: TGCGCCAGCAGCCCACGCAACAATCAGCCCCAGCATTTT.

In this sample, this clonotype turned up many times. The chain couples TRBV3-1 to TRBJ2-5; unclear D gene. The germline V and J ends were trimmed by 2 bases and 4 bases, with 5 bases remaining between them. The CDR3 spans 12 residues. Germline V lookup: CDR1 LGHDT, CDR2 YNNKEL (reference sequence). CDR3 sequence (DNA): TGTGCCAGCAGCCAACCAGGAGAGACCCAGTACTTC. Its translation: CASSQPGETQYF.

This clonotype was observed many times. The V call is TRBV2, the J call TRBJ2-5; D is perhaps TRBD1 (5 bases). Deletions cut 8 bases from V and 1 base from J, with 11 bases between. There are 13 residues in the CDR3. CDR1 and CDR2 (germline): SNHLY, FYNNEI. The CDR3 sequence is CASQGNSQETQYF. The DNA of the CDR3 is TGTGCCAGCCAGGGCAACTCCCAAGAGACCCAGTACTTC. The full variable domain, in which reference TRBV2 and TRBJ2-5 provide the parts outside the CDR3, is EPEVTQTPSHQVTQMGQEVILRCVPISNHLYFYWYRQILGQKVEFLVSFYNNEISEKSEIFDDQFSVERPDGSNFTLKIRSTKLEDSAMYFCASQGNSQETQYFGPGTRLLVL.

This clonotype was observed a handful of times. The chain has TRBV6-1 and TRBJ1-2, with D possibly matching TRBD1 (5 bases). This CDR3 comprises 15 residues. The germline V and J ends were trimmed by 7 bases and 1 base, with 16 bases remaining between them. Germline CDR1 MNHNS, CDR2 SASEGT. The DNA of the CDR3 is TGTGCCAGCATCACGAACGGGGGGAGTAACTATGGCTACACCTTC. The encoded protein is CASITNGGSNYGYTF.

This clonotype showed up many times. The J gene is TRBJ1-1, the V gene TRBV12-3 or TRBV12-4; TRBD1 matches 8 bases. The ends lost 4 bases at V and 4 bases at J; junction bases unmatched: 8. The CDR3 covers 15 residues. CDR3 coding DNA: TGTGCCAGCAGTTCCCGGACAGGGCTGCCCACTGAAGCTTTCTTT. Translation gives CASSSRTGLPTEAFF.

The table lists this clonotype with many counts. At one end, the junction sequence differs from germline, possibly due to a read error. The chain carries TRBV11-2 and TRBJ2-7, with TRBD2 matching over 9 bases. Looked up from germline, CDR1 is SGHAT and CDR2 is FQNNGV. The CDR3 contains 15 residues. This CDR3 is CANSLKASGVWEQYF. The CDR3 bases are TGTGCCAACAGCTTAAAGGCTAGCGGGGTTTGGGAGCAGTACTTC.

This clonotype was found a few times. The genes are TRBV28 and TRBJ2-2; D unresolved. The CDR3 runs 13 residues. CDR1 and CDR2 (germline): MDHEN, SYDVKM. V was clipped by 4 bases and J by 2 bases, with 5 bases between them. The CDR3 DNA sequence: TGTGCCAGCAGTTCCTTTAACACCGGGGAGCTGTTTTTT. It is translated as CASSSFNTGELFF.

The CDR3 nucleotides read TGCGCCAGCAGCCACTCCGGGACTAGCGGGGGTGAGACCCAGTACTTC. It translates to CASSHSGTSGGETQYF. The V and J genes are TRBV4-1 and TRBJ2-5; TRBD2 matches at 14 bases. The CDR3 covers 16 residues. Per the germline V gene, CDR1 is MGHRA and CDR2 is YSYEKL. V shed 3 bases and J 5 bases; nucleotides not matched to a gene: 5.

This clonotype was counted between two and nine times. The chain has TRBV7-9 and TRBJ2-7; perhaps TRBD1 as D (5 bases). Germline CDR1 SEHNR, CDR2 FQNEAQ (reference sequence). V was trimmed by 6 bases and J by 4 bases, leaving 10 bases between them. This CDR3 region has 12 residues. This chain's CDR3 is CASSDSIYEQYF. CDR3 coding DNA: TGTGCCAGCAGTGACAGTATATACGAGCAGTACTTC.

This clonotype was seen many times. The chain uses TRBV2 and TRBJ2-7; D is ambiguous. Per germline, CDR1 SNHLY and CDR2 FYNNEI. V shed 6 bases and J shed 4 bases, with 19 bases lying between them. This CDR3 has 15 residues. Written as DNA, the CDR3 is TGTGCCAGCAGCCCCGACATACACTCATCTTACGAGCAGTACTTC. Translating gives CASSPDIHSSYEQYF.

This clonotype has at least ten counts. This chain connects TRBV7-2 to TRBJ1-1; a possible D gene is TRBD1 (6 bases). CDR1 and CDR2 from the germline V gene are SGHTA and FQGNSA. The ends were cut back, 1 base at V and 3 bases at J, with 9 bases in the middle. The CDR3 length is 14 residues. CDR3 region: CASSLVSGDTEAFF. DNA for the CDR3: TGTGCCAGCAGCTTAGTTTCAGGGGACACTGAAGCTTTCTTT.

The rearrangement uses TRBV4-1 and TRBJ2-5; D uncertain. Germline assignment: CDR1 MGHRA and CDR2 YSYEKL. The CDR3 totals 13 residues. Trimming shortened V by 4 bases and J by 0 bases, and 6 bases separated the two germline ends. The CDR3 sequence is CASSLGYQETQYF. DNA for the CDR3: TGCGCCAGCAGCCTGGGGTACCAAGAGACCCAGTACTTC.

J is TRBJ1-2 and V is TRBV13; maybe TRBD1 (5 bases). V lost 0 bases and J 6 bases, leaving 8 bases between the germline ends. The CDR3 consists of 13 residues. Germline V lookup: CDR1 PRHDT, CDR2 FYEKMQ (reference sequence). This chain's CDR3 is CASSLGGDDGYTF. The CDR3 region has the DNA TGTGCCAGCAGCTTAGGAGGGGATGATGGCTACACCTTC.

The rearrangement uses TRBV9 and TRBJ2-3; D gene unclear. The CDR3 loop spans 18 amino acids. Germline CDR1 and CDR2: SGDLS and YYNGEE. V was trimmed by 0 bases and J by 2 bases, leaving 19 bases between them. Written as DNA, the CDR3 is TGTGCCAGCAGCGTAGGTCTCCGTTCTCTTCTAACCACAGATACGCAGTATTTT. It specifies CASSVGLRSLLTTDTQYF.

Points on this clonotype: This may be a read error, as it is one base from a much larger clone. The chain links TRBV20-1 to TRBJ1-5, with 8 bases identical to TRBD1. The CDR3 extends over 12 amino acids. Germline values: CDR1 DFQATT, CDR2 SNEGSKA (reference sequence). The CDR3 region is CSAGQGNQPRHF. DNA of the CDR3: TGCAGTGCCGGACAGGGCAATCAGCCCCGGCATTTT.